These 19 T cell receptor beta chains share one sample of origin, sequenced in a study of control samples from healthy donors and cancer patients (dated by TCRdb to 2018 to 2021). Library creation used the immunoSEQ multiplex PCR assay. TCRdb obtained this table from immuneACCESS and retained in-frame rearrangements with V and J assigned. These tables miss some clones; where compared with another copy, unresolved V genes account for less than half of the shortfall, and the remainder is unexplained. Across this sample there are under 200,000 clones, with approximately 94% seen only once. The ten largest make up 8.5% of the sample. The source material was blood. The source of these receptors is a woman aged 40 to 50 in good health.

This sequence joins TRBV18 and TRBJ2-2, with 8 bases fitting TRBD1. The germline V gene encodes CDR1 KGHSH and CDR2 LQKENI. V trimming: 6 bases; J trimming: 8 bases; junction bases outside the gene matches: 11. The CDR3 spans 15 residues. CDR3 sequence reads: CASSLQDRAAGELFF. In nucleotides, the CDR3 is TGTGCCAGCTCGCTCCAGGACAGGGCGGCAGGGGAGCTGTTTTTT.

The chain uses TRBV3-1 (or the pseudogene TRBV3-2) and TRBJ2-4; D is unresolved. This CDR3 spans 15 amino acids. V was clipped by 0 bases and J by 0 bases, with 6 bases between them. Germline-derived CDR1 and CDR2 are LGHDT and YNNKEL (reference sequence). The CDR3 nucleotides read TGTGCCAGCAGCCAAGAGGCAGTAGCCAAAAACATTCAGTACTTC. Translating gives CASSQEAVAKNIQYF.

DNA for the CDR3: TGCGCCAGCAGCTTGGCCGCAGGACAGGGTTACGAGCAGTACTTC. Translation: CASSLAAGQGYEQYF. The chain has TRBV5-1 and TRBJ2-7; 8 nucleotides align to TRBD1. The CDR3 spans 15 residues. The germline V gene encodes CDR1 SGHRS and CDR2 YFSETQ. The V segment lost 0 bases and the J segment 4 bases; nucleotides outside the gene matches: 6. Supplemented by reference TRBV5-1 and TRBJ2-7, the full variable domain reads KAGVTQTPRYLIKTRGQQVTLSCSPISGHRSVSWYQQTPGQGLQFLFEYFSETQRNKGNFPGRFSGRQFSNSRSEMNVSTLELGDSALYLCASSLAAGQGYEQYFGPGTRLTVT.

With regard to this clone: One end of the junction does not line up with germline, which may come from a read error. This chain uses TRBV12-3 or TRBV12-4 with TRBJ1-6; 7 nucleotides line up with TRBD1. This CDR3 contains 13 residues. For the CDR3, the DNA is TGTGCCAGCAGCTTAGACAGGGATTCACCCCTCCACTTT. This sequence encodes CASSLDRDSPLHF.

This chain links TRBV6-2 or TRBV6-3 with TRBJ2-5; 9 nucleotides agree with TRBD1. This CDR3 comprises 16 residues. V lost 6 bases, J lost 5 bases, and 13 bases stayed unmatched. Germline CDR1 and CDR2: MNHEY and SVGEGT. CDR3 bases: TGTGCCAGCAGCCCCGGGACAGGGAGACTATCGGAGACCCAGTACTTC. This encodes CASSPGTGRLSETQYF.

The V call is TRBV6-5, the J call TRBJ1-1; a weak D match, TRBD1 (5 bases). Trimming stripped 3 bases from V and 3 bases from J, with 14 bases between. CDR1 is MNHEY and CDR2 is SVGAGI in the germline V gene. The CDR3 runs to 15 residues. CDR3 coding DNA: TGTGCCAGCAGTTATTCTACCCGGGGGGACACTGAAGCTTTCTTT. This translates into CASSYSTRGDTEAFF.

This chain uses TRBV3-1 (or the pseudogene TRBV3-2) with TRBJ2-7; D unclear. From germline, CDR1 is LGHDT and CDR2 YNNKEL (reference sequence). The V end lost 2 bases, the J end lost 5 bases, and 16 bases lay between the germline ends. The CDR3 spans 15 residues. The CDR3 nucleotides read TGTGCCAGCAGCCAATCACTCCCCTTGTCGCACGAGCAGTACTTC. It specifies CASSQSLPLSHEQYF.

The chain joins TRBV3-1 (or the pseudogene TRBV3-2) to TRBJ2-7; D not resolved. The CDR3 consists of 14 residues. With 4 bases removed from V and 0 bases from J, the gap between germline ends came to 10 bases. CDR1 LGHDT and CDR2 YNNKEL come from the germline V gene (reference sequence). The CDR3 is CASSLARTSYEQYF. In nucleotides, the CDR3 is TGTGCCAGCAGCCTTGCCAGGACCTCCTACGAGCAGTACTTC.

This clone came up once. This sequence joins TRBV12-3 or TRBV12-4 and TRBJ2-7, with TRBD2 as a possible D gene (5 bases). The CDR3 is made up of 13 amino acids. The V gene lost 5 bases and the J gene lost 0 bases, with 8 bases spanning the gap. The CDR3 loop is CASSGLSSYEQYF. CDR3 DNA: TGTGCCAGCAGTGGACTTTCCTCCTACGAGCAGTACTTC.

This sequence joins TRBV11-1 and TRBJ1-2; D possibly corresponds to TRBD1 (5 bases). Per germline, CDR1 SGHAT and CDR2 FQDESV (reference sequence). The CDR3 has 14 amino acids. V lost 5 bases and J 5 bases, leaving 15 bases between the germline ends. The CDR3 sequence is CASSRGPELYGYTF. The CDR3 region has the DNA TGTGCCAGCAGCAGGGGCCCGGAGCTTTATGGCTACACCTTC.

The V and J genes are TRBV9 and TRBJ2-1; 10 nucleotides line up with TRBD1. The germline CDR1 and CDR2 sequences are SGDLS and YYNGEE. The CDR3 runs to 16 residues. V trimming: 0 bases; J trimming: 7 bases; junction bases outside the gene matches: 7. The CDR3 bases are TGTGCCAGCAGCGTAGAGGGACAGGGGTCGTCTAATGAGCAGTTCTTC. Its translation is CASSVEGQGSSNEQFF.

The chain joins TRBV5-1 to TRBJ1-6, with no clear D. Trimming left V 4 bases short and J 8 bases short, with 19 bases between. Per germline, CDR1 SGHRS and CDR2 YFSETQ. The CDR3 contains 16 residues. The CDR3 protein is CASSPGTFPRDSPLHF. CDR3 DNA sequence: TGCGCCAGCAGCCCTGGAACTTTTCCAAGGGATTCACCCCTCCACTTT.

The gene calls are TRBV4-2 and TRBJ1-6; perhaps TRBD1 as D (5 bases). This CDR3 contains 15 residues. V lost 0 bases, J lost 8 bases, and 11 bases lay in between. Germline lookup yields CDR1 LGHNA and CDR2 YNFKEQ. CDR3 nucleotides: TGTGCCAGCAGCCAAGAACTCAGGGTTGATTCACCCCTCCACTTT. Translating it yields CASSQELRVDSPLHF.

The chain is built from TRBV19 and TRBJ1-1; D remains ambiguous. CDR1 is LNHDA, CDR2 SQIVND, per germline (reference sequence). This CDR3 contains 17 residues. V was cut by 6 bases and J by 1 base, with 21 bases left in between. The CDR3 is CASRPLVLRWANTEAFF. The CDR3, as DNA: TGTGCCAGTAGGCCCCTCGTCCTCAGATGGGCGAACACTGAAGCTTTCTTT. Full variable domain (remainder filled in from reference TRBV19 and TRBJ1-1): DGGITQSPKYLFRKEGQNVTLSCEQNLNHDAMYWYRQDPGQGLRLIYYSQIVNDFQKGDIAEGYSVSREKKESFPLTVTSAQKNPTAFYLCASRPLVLRWANTEAFFGQGTRLTVV.

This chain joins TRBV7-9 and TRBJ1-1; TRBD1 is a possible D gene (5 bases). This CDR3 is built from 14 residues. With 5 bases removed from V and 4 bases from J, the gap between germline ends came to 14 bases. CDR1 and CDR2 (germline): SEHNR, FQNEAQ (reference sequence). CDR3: CASSPRGFVTEAFF. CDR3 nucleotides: TGTGCCAGCAGCCCGAGGGGATTCGTCACTGAAGCTTTCTTT.

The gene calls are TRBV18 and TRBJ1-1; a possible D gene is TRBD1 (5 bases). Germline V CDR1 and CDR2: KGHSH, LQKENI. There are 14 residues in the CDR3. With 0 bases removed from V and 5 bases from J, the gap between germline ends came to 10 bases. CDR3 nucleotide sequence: TGTGCCAGCTCACCACCCAGGGCAGGGACTGAAGCTTTCTTT. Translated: CASSPPRAGTEAFF.

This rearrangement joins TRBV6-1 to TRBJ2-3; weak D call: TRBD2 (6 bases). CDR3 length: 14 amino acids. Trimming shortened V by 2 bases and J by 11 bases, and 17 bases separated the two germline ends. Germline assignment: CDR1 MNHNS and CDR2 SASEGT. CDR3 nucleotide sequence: TGTGCCAGCAGTGAACCTAGCGTTTCCCGGCGGCAGTATTTT. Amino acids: CASSEPSVSRRQYF.

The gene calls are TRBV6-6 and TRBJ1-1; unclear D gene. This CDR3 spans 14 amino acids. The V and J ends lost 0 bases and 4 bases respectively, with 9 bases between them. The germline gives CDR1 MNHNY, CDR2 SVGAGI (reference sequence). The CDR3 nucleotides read TGTGCCAGCAGTTACTCGAAAAAGGGCACTGAAGCTTTCTTT. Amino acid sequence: CASSYSKKGTEAFF.

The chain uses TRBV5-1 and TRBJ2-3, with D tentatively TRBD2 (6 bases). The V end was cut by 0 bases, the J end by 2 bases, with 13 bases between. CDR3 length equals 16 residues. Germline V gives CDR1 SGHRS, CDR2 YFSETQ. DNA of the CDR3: TGCGCCAGCAGCTTGGAGGGGCGGGGAAACACAGATACGCAGTATTTT. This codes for CASSLEGRGNTDTQYF.